The 2 T cell receptor beta chains presented below share a single source sample, sequenced in a study of CXCR3-negative and CXCR3-positive naive CD8 T cells. cDNA libraries for TRB were generated by 5' RACE incorporating UMI labels. Following a re-call of the 5' RACE reads, TCRdb has one entry per CDR3 protein and lacks DNA. This sample's clone table lists about 89,000 distinct CDR3 sequences. Study-level results: More hydrophobic TRB CDR3s were found in CXCR3-positive naive cells than in CXCR3-negative naive cells.

No antigens are known for them. Sequenced sample: naive CXCR3+ CD8+ T cells from blood. Subset defined: CD45RO-CCR7+CD27+CD95- naive CD8+ T cells expressing CXCR3 (TNR3+). All receptors come from a human donor in good health. Some clones in this sample may be carry-over from other donors' samples.

CDR3 loop: CASGTGDTNEQFF. This chain uses TRBV6-4 with TRBJ2-1; TCRdb picks TRBD2, but there is no DNA to check that call. The CDR3 contains 13 residues. CDR1 MRHNA and CDR2 SNTAGT come from the germline V gene.

This rearrangement joins TRBV7-9 to TRBJ1-6. The CDR3 is 14 amino acids. Germline V lookup: CDR1 SEHNR, CDR2 FQNEAQ (reference sequence). CDR3 protein: CASSGQITDSPLHF.